One sample yielded the 9 T cell receptor beta chains listed below, sequenced in a study of molecular identifiers for immune sequencing clone quantification. One entry per CDR3 protein results from TCRdb running MiXCR on the PCR reads. The sample includes about half a million distinct CDR3 sequences, around 23% of them seen just once. The sample taken for sequencing was naive CD8+ T cells from blood, with Jurkat cell RNA spiked in. Subset given: FACS-sorted CD8+CD4-CCR7+CD45RA+ naive T cells. These TCRs come from a human donor in good health. Some libraries in this study had Jurkat cell RNA spiked in.

For this clonotype: An end of the junction differs from the germline gene, which may be a read error. The CDR3 DNA reads TGCGCCAGCAGCGTAATGTTCGGGACGGTGGAGCACTACTTC. Translation: CASSVMFGTVEHYF. This sequence joins TRBV5-1 and TRBJ2-7; the D gene could be TRBD1 or TRBD2 (5 bases each). The germline V gene encodes CDR1 SGHRS and CDR2 YFSETQ. This CDR3 comprises 14 residues.

This clonotype was seen a few times. The CDR3 loop reads CASSLAPGLAGYNEQFF. Written as DNA, the CDR3 is TGTGCCAGCAGCTTAGCGCCGGGACTAGCGGGATACAATGAGCAGTTCTTC. The rearrangement uses TRBV7-8 and TRBJ2-1, with 13 bases identical to TRBD2. Germline V CDR1 and CDR2: SGHVS, FQNEAQ. The CDR3 totals 17 residues. V lost 0 bases and J lost 4; bases outside the gene matches: 3.

This clonotype occurred a few times. V is TRBV5-6 and J is TRBJ2-3, with 11 bases aligning to TRBD2. This CDR3 spans 18 amino acids. After removal of 0 bases from V and 4 bases from J, the junction contained 10 bases not matched to a gene. Germline assignment: CDR1 SGHDT and CDR2 YYEEEE. CDR3: CASSLAKLAGVDADTQYF. The CDR3 bases are TGTGCCAGCAGCTTGGCCAAACTAGCGGGGGTTGATGCAGATACGCAGTATTTT.

This clonotype was seen a handful of times. This chain uses TRBV19 with TRBJ2-7; the D gene is possibly TRBD1 (6 bases). V dropped 5 bases and J dropped 6 bases, with 14 bases sitting between them. The CDR3 contains 13 residues. From germline, CDR1 is LNHDA and CDR2 SQIVND (reference sequence). CDR3 loop: CASSAAHRAEQYF. The CDR3 nucleotides read TGTGCCAGTAGTGCCGCACACAGGGCCGAGCAGTACTTC.

A word on this clonotype: This could be a read error, since a much larger clone is one nucleotide away. The CDR3 DNA reads as TGTGCCGGCAGTTACTCGGACAGGTTAGCCTACGAGCAGTACTTC. Its protein is CAGSYSDRLAYEQYF. The V gene is TRBV6-6, the J gene TRBJ2-7, with 7 bases fitting TRBD1. Germline V gene sequence: CDR1 MNHNY, CDR2 SVGAGI (reference sequence). There are 15 residues in the CDR3.

The chain carries TRBV6-2 or TRBV6-3 and TRBJ1-3; unclear D gene. Trimming removed 7 bases at V and 1 base at J, with 11 bases between. Germline values: CDR1 MNHEY, CDR2 SVGEGT. The CDR3 is made up of 14 amino acids. The CDR3 nucleotides are TGTGCCAGCACACCGTCCCAGTCTGGAAACACCATATATTTT. This codes for CASTPSQSGNTIYF.

This chain joins TRBV28 and TRBJ2-7; D uncertain. Germline CDR1 reads MDHEN; CDR2 reads SYDVKM. V was cut by 3 bases and J by 6 bases, with 15 bases left in between. The CDR3 loop spans 14 amino acids. For the CDR3, the DNA is TGTGCCAGCAGTTTTAATCCATCGGGTGTCGAGCAGTACTTC. Encoded protein: CASSFNPSGVEQYF.

As regards this clonotype: Compared with germline, one end of the junction differs, possibly owing to a read error. The chain combines TRBV4-3 with TRBJ2-1, with D hard to call. CDR1 LGHNA and CDR2 YSLEER come from the germline V gene. This CDR3 spans 13 amino acids. The CDR3 bases are TGCGCCAGCAGCCAAGATCCCCCAGCTGAGCAGTCCTTC. Translating gives CASSQDPPAEQSF.

In its sample, this clonotype was seen a few times. The V and J genes are TRBV5-1 and TRBJ2-7, with D unresolved. The germline V gene encodes CDR1 SGHRS and CDR2 YFSETQ. Trimming stripped 1 base from V and 3 bases from J, with 11 bases between. This CDR3 region has 14 residues. The CDR3 region has the DNA TGCGCCAGCAGCTTGACCCAGGAAGGCTACGAGCAGTACTTC. Protein sequence: CASSLTQEGYEQYF.